This is a list of T cell receptor beta chains from one sample in a study of T cell responses to AZD1222 COVID-19 vaccine. This table comes from immunoSEQ multiplex PCR, and its TCRdb copy is limited to in-frame clones, with some not included. This table has 75,000 to 90,000 clones, over 90% appearing once. The sample in question was peripheral blood, obtained on day 0 of AZD1222 vaccination. All receptors derive from an adult in good health. Both conserved end residues are part of each CDR3. Each record gives: V gene, J gene, D gene, clone size, CDR3 DNA, CDR3 protein. The D gene is left open where the match is weak. Clone sizes are given selectively: once, few, many, or a class where the clone is expanded.

V gene: TRBV20-1
J gene: TRBJ1-1
D gene: .
clone size: .
CDR3 DNA: TGCAGTGCTAGAGAAACAGGGGAAGCTTTCTTT
CDR3 protein: CSARETGEAFF

V gene: TRBV28
J gene: TRBJ2-7
D gene: TRBD1
clone size: .
CDR3 DNA: TGTGCCAGCAGTGCCCCCGGGACAGAAGACGAGCAGTACTTC
CDR3 protein: CASSAPGTEDEQYF

V gene: TRBV5-4
J gene: TRBJ1-4
D gene: .
clone size: .
CDR3 DNA: TGTGCCAGCAGCTTGAGGAGGGCGGACACTAATGAAAAACTGTTTTTT
CDR3 protein: CASSLRRADTNEKLFF

V gene: TRBV7-2
J gene: TRBJ2-3
D gene: TRBD2
clone size: .
CDR3 DNA: TGTGCCAGCAGCCCCCCTAGCGGGGGATTCACAGATACGCAGTATTTT
CDR3 protein: CASSPPSGGFTDTQYF

V gene: TRBV10-1
J gene: TRBJ2-3
D gene: .
clone size: .
CDR3 DNA: TGCGCCAGCAGTGAGTCTGTAGATACGCAGTATTTT
CDR3 protein: CASSESVDTQYF

V gene: TRBV6-5
J gene: TRBJ2-5
D gene: .
clone size: once
CDR3 DNA: TGTGCCAGCATCCGAGGGGGGACGGAGACCCAGTACTTC
CDR3 protein: CASIRGGTETQYF

V gene: TRBV15
J gene: TRBJ1-2
D gene: .
clone size: .
CDR3 DNA: TGTGCCACCACCGGACACCCCGACAATGGCTACACCTTC
CDR3 protein: CATTGHPDNGYTF

V gene: TRBV6-2/TRBV6-3
J gene: TRBJ1-5
D gene: .
clone size: .
CDR3 DNA: TGTGCCAGCAGTTACTCTGGCGGGCTAGGCCCCCAGCATTTT
CDR3 protein: CASSYSGGLGPQHF

V gene: TRBV5-4
J gene: TRBJ2-1
D gene: .
clone size: once
CDR3 DNA: TGTGCCAGCAGCCCGAGCCCGAGCTCCTACAATGAGCAGTTCTTC
CDR3 protein: CASSPSPSSYNEQFF

V gene: TRBV28
J gene: TRBJ2-7
D gene: .
clone size: .
CDR3 DNA: TGTGCCAGCAGTTTCCCAGGCAGTATTAGCTCCTACGAGCAGTACTTC
CDR3 protein: CASSFPGSISSYEQYF

V gene: TRBV24-1
J gene: TRBJ2-3
D gene: TRBD2
clone size: .
CDR3 DNA: TGTGCCACCAGTGATGTTAGCGGGGGGTTTAGCACAGATACGCAGTATTTT
CDR3 protein: CATSDVSGGFSTDTQYF

V gene: TRBV28
J gene: TRBJ1-1
D gene: .
clone size: .
CDR3 DNA: TGTGCCAGCGTGGAGGCTTTAAGTTTATCGAAAGCTTTCTTT
CDR3 protein: CASVEALSLSKAFF

V gene: TRBV6-5
J gene: TRBJ1-6
D gene: .
clone size: .
CDR3 DNA: TGTGCCAGCAGTCTTGGGCAGGTTAGCTCACCCCTCCACTTT
CDR3 protein: CASSLGQVSSPLHF

V gene: TRBV19
J gene: TRBJ1-6
D gene: .
clone size: .
CDR3 DNA: TGTGCCAGTACTAGCTCCTATAATTCACCCCTCCACTTT
CDR3 protein: CASTSSYNSPLHF

V gene: TRBV6-6
J gene: TRBJ2-7
D gene: TRBD1
clone size: .
CDR3 DNA: TGTGCCAGCAGTACGGCCGGGACAGGGTACGAGCAGTACTTC
CDR3 protein: CASSTAGTGYEQYF

V gene: TRBV19
J gene: TRBJ2-2
D gene: .
clone size: .
CDR3 DNA: TGTGCCAGTAGCTTTCCCGGGGACACCACGAACACCGGGGAGCTGTTTTTT
CDR3 protein: CASSFPGDTTNTGELFF

V gene: TRBV19
J gene: TRBJ2-5
D gene: .
clone size: once
CDR3 DNA: TGTGCCAGTAGTATTGCTCTGGTGGAGACCCAGTACTTC
CDR3 protein: CASSIALVETQYF

V gene: TRBV19
J gene: TRBJ1-3
D gene: .
clone size: .
CDR3 DNA: TGTGCCAGTAGTCCCTATGGAAACACCATATATTTT
CDR3 protein: CASSPYGNTIYF

V gene: TRBV10-1
J gene: TRBJ1-2
D gene: .
clone size: .
CDR3 DNA: TGCGCCAGCACCCGCGGGGGCTACACCTTC
CDR3 protein: CASTRGGYTF

V gene: TRBV18
J gene: TRBJ1-1
D gene: .
clone size: .
CDR3 DNA: TGTGCCAGCTCACCTTCGACCGGGAACACTGAAGCTTTCTTT
CDR3 protein: CASSPSTGNTEAFF

V gene: TRBV27
J gene: TRBJ2-1
D gene: .
clone size: .
CDR3 DNA: TGTGCCAGCAGTTTAGGGATCTCCTCCTACAATGAGCAGTTCTTC
CDR3 protein: CASSLGISSYNEQFF

V gene: TRBV5-8
J gene: TRBJ1-6
D gene: TRBD1
clone size: .
CDR3 DNA: TGTGCCAGCAGCCCTCGACAGGGGGGGACCTATAATTCACCCCTCCACTTT
CDR3 protein: CASSPRQGGTYNSPLHF

V gene: TRBV6-1
J gene: TRBJ2-5
D gene: TRBD2
clone size: .
CDR3 DNA: TGTGCCAGCAGTGAAATAGCGGGGGGGCAAGAGACCCAGTACTTC
CDR3 protein: CASSEIAGGQETQYF

V gene: TRBV7-8
J gene: TRBJ1-2
D gene: .
clone size: .
CDR3 DNA: TGTGCCAGCAGCCCCAGCACAGGGAACTATGGCTACACCTTC
CDR3 protein: CASSPSTGNYGYTF

V gene: TRBV6-5
J gene: TRBJ1-5
D gene: .
clone size: .
CDR3 DNA: TGTGCCAGCAGCGACAGAAATCAGCCCCAGCATTTT
CDR3 protein: CASSDRNQPQHF

V gene: TRBV3-1/TRBV3-2
J gene: TRBJ2-3
D gene: TRBD1
clone size: .
CDR3 DNA: TGTGCCAGCAGCCAAGATTTTGTTTCGGGACAGGTTTTGACAGATACGCAGTATTTT
CDR3 protein: CASSQDFVSGQVLTDTQYF

V gene: TRBV18
J gene: TRBJ1-6
D gene: .
clone size: .
CDR3 DNA: TGTGCCAGCTCAAGCCGGGACACTGATAATTCACCCCTCCACTTT
CDR3 protein: CASSSRDTDNSPLHF

V gene: TRBV25-1
J gene: TRBJ2-7
D gene: TRBD1
clone size: .
CDR3 DNA: TGTGCCAGCAGGCACGATACCCGGGACAGGACCTACGAGCAGTACTTC
CDR3 protein: CASRHDTRDRTYEQYF

V gene: TRBV3-1/TRBV3-2
J gene: TRBJ2-1
D gene: .
clone size: .
CDR3 DNA: TGTGCCAGCGGCCTTCAGACCGTATCCTACAATGAGCAGTTCTTC
CDR3 protein: CASGLQTVSYNEQFF

V gene: TRBV7-9
J gene: TRBJ1-2
D gene: .
clone size: few
CDR3 DNA: TGTGCCAGCAGCTTAGCGATTGGGGGTATCGATGGCTACACCTTC
CDR3 protein: CASSLAIGGIDGYTF

V gene: TRBV20-1
J gene: TRBJ2-1
D gene: TRBD1
clone size: .
CDR3 DNA: TGCAGTGCTAGTCAAACACAGGGGAGAGCCTACAATGAGCAGTTCTTC
CDR3 protein: CSASQTQGRAYNEQFF

V gene: TRBV25-1
J gene: TRBJ2-2
D gene: .
clone size: .
CDR3 DNA: TGTGCCAGCAGTGAAGGTAGGCGAGGGCCCGGGGAGCTGTTTTTT
CDR3 protein: CASSEGRRGPGELFF

V gene: TRBV6-1
J gene: TRBJ1-4
D gene: .
clone size: .
CDR3 DNA: TGTGCCAGCAGTTATGGTGCAACTAATGAAAAACTGTTTTTT
CDR3 protein: CASSYGATNEKLFF

V gene: TRBV28
J gene: TRBJ2-6
D gene: .
clone size: medium-sized
CDR3 DNA: TGTGCCAGCAGTTTTGCCTCTGGGGCCAACGTCCTGACTTTC
CDR3 protein: CASSFASGANVLTF

V gene: TRBV15
J gene: TRBJ1-3
D gene: .
clone size: once
CDR3 DNA: TGTGCCACCAGCAGAGTAGTGGGCCGCTCTGGAAACACCATATATTTT
CDR3 protein: CATSRVVGRSGNTIYF

V gene: TRBV28
J gene: TRBJ1-6
D gene: .
clone size: .
CDR3 DNA: TGTGCCAGCAAAACTAAAAGCCCAAAGGATTCACCCCTCCACTTT
CDR3 protein: CASKTKSPKDSPLHF

V gene: TRBV7-6
J gene: TRBJ2-7
D gene: TRBD2
clone size: .
CDR3 DNA: TGTGCCAGCAGCTTAGAACTAGCGGGGGGGAACCAATACGAGCAGTACTTC
CDR3 protein: CASSLELAGGNQYEQYF

V gene: TRBV5-1
J gene: TRBJ1-5
D gene: .
clone size: .
CDR3 DNA: TGCGCCAGCAGCTTAGGCCCGGAGGGCAATCAGCCCCAGCATTTT
CDR3 protein: CASSLGPEGNQPQHF

V gene: TRBV11-2
J gene: TRBJ2-2
D gene: .
clone size: .
CDR3 DNA: TGTGCCAGCAGCTTAGTTCGGGGGCCGGACACCGGGGAGCTGTTTTTT
CDR3 protein: CASSLVRGPDTGELFF

V gene: TRBV28
J gene: TRBJ1-6
D gene: .
clone size: .
CDR3 DNA: TGTGCCAGCACTGAGACATCCCGGTATTCACCCCTCCACTTT
CDR3 protein: CASTETSRYSPLHF

V gene: TRBV7-8
J gene: TRBJ1-3
D gene: TRBD1
clone size: .
CDR3 DNA: TGTGCCAGCAGCAATTTTACAGGGGCGCACACCATATATTTT
CDR3 protein: CASSNFTGAHTIYF